The 2 T cell receptor beta chains below were found in one sample sequenced in a study of blood T cell repertoires in COVID-19. Sequencing was performed with immunoSEQ multiplex PCR; in TCRdb, only in-frame clones are kept and a portion is missing. The table includes around 80,000 clones, about 93% detected once. The sample taken for sequencing was peripheral blood. The receptor source for this set is a woman of 80 years or more with acute or convalescent COVID-19.

V gene TRBV5-1 combines with J gene TRBJ2-5; weak D call: TRBD2 (6 bases). This CDR3 is 15 amino acids long. Germline CDR1 and CDR2: SGHRS and YFSETQ. Trimming took 4 bases from V and 2 from J, leaving 15 bases between them. The CDR3, as DNA: TGCGCCAGCAGCGCAAAGGAGGGGTCTCAAGAGACCCAGTACTTC. Translated: CASSAKEGSQETQYF.

The genes are TRBV7-2 and TRBJ1-2; unclear D gene. Trimming pared 0 bases from V and 6 bases from J, leaving 11 bases between. Germline V gene lookup returns CDR1 SGHTA and CDR2 FQGNSA. This CDR3 has 14 residues. CDR3 sequence (DNA): TGTGCCAGCAGCTTAGCCGGGTTTAAGGATGGCTACACCTTC. Translation: CASSLAGFKDGYTF.